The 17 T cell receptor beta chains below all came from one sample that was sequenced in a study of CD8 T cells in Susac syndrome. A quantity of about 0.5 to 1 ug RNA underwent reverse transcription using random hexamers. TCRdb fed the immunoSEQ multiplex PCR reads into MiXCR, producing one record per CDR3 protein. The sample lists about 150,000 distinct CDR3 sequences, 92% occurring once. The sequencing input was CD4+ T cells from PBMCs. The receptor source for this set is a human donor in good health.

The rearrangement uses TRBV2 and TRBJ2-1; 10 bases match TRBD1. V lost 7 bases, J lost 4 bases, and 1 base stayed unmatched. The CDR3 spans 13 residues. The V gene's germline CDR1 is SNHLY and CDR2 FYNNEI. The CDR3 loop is CASTGQGYNEQFF. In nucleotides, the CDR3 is TGTGCCAGCACGGGACAGGGGTACAATGAGCAGTTCTTC.

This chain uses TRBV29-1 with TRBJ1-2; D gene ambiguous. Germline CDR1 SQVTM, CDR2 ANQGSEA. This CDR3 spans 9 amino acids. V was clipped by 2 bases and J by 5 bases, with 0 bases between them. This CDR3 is CSVEYGYTF. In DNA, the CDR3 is TGCAGCGTTGAATATGGCTACACCTTC.

The CDR3 DNA reads TGTGCCAGCAGCCACCCTCAGAGCTCCTACGAGCAGTACTTC. Translating it yields CASSHPQSSYEQYF. The genes are TRBV3-1 and TRBJ2-7; D is undetermined. V gave up 3 bases and J gave up 0 bases, with 9 bases separating them. Germline CDR1 reads LGHDT; CDR2 reads YNNKEL (reference sequence). The CDR3 is 14 amino acids.

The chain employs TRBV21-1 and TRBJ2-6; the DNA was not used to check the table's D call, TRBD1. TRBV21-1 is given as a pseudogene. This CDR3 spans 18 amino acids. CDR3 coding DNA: TGTGCCAGCAGCAAACTACATCTCCGGGACTCTGGGGCCAACGTCCTGACTTTC. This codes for CASSKLHLRDSGANVLTF.

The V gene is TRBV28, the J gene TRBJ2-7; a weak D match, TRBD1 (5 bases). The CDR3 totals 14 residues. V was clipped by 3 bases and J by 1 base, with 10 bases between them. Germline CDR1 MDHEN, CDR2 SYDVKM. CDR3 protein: CASSLGRQSYEQYF. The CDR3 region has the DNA TGTGCCAGCAGTTTGGGGCGGCAGTCCTACGAGCAGTACTTC.

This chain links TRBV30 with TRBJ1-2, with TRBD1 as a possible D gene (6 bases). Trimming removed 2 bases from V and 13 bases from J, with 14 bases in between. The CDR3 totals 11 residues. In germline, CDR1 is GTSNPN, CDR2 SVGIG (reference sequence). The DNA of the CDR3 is TGTGCCTGGAGTCCATACAGGGCGAGCACCTTC. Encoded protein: CAWSPYRASTF.

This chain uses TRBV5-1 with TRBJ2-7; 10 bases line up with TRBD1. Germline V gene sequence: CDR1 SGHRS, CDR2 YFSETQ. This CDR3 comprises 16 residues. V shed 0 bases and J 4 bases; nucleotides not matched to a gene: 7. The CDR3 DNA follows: TGCGCCAGCAGCTTGGCCCCGGGACAGGGGCGGTACGAGCAGTACTTC. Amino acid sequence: CASSLAPGQGRYEQYF.

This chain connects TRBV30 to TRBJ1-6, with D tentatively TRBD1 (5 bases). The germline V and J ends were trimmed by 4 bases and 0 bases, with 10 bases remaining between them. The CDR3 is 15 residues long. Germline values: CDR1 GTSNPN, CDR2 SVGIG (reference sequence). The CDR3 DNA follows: TGTGCCTGGAAGGTCGACAGCTCCTATAATTCACCCCTCCACTTT. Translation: CAWKVDSSYNSPLHF.

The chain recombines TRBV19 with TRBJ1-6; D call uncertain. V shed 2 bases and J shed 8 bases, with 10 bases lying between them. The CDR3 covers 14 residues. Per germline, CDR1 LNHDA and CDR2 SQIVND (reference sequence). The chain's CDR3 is CASSINGRDSPLHF. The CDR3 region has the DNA TGTGCCAGTAGTATAAACGGCAGAGATTCACCCCTCCACTTT.

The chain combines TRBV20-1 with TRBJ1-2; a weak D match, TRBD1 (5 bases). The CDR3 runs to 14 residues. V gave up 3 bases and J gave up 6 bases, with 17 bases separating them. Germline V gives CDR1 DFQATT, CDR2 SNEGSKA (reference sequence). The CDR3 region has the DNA TGCAGTGCTAGTTCCCCCCCAGGGTGGGATGGCTACACCTTC. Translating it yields CSASSPPGWDGYTF.

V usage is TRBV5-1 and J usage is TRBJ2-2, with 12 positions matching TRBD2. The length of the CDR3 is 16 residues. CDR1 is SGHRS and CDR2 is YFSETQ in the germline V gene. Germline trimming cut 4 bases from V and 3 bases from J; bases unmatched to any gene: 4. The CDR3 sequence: CASSLRTSGDTGELFF. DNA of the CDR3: TGCGCCAGCAGCCTGCGGACTAGCGGGGACACCGGGGAGCTGTTTTTT.

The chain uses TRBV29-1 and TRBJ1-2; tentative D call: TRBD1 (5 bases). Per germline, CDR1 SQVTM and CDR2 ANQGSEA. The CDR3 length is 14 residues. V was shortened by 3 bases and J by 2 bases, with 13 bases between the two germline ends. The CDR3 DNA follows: TGCAGCGTTGAGGCAGGGTCGGCCAACTATGGCTACACCTTC. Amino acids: CSVEAGSANYGYTF. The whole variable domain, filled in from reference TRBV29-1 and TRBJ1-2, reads SAVISQKPSRDICQRGTSLTIQCQVDSQVTMMFWYRQQPGQSLTLIATANQGSEATYESGFVIDKFPISRPNLTFSTLTVSNMSPEDSSIYLCSVEAGSANYGYTFGSGTRLTVV.

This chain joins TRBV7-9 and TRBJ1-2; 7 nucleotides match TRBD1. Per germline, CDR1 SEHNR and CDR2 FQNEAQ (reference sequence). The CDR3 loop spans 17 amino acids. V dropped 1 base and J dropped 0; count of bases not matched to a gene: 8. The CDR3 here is CASSLGSGTATNYGYTF. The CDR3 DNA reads TGTGCCAGCAGCTTAGGATCGGGGACAGCAACTAACTATGGCTACACCTTC. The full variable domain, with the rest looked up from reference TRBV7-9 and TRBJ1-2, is DTGVSQNPRHKITKRGQNVTFRCDPISEHNRLYWYRQTLGQGPEFLTYFQNEAQLEKSRLLSDRFSAERPKGSFSTLEIQRTEQGDSAMYLCASSLGSGTATNYGYTFGSGTRLTVV.

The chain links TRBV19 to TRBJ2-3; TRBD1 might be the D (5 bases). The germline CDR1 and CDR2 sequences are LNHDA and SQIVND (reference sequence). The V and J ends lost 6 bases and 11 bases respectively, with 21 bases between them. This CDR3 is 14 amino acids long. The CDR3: CASSIRTADTGQYF. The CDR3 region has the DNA TGTGCCAGTAGCATCCGGACCGCCGACACAGGGCAGTATTTT.

CDR3 nucleotides: TGTGCCAGCAGTTGGGGCCAGGGGAGCAATGGCTACACCTTC. Translating gives CASSWGQGSNGYTF. The chain joins TRBV12-3 or TRBV12-4 to TRBJ1-2; tentatively, D is TRBD1 (6 bases). This CDR3 has 14 amino acids. V was shortened by 4 bases and J by 6 bases, with 15 bases between the two germline ends.

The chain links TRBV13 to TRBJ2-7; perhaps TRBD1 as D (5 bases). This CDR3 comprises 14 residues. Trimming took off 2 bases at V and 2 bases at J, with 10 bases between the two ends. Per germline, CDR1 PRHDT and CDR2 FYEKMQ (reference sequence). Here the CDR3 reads CASSLIGVTYEQYF. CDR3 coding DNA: TGTGCCAGCAGCTTAATAGGGGTCACCTACGAGCAGTACTTC.

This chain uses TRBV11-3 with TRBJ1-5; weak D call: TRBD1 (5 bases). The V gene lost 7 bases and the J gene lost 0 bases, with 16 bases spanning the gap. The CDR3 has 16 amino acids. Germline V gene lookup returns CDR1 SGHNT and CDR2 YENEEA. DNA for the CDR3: TGTGCCAGCACCAGAGAGACAGCTTCTAGCAATCAGCCCCAGCATTTT. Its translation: CASTRETASSNQPQHF.